The rows below give T cell receptor beta chains drawn from one sample of a study of blood T cell repertoires in COVID-19. Libraries were prepared by immunoSEQ multiplex PCR; TCRdb keeps only in-frame clonotypes and omits some of them. The sample includes a few hundred thousand clones, roughly 77% of them seen just once. The source material was peripheral blood. The receptors were sampled from a human donor with acute or convalescent COVID-19. The donor label of this sample is uncertain. The CDR3 runs from the conserved cysteine through the conserved F or W. The D gene is left open where the match is weak. Only part of the rows carry a size: once, few, many, or a class if the clone is expanded.

TRBV4-1	NA	TRBJ1-2	NA	CASSLNPGDYTF	TGCGCCAGCAGCCTAAATCCGGGTGACTACACCTTC
TRBV27	TRBD1	TRBJ1-4	NA	CASSKGQGMVKLFF	TGTGCCAGCAGTAAAGGACAGGGGATGGTAAAACTGTTTTTT
TRBV6-4	TRBD1	TRBJ2-3	once	CASSGQGGTDTQYF	TGTGCCAGCAGTGGACAGGGAGGCACAGATACGCAGTATTTT
TRBV11-2	NA	TRBJ1-3	NA	CASSLGTLRGTIYF	TGTGCCAGCAGCTTAGGGACTCTACGGGGCACCATATATTTT
TRBV30	NA	TRBJ2-7	NA	CAWSRDEGYEQYF	TGTGCCTGGAGCCGCGATGAGGGCTACGAGCAGTACTTC
TRBV24-1	TRBD1	TRBJ1-2	NA	CATSAAGQALYGYTF	TGTGCCACCAGTGCCGCGGGACAGGCTTTATATGGCTACACCTTC
TRBV10-3	NA	TRBJ1-1	few	CAIKGSEKHTEAFF	TGTGCCATCAAGGGGTCTGAGAAACACACTGAAGCTTTCTTT
TRBV28	NA	TRBJ1-2	NA	CASSFSRNYGYTF	TGTGCCAGCAGTTTCTCCAGGAACTATGGCTACACCTTC
TRBV2	TRBD1	TRBJ1-1	NA	CASRRDRLNTEAFF	TGTGCCAGCAGGAGGGACAGATTGAACACTGAAGCTTTCTTT
TRBV14	TRBD2	TRBJ2-5	NA	CASSPPGLAVETQYF	TGTGCCAGCAGCCCTCCGGGACTAGCGGTAGAGACCCAGTACTTC
TRBV19	NA	TRBJ2-1	NA	CASTNGGPWRADYNEQFF	TGTGCCAGTACTAACGGGGGGCCCTGGAGGGCTGACTACAATGAGCAGTTCTTC
TRBV5-1	TRBD1	TRBJ1-2	NA	CASSQGDRVTGYTF	TGCGCCAGCAGCCAAGGGGACAGGGTGACTGGCTACACCTTC
TRBV6-5	NA	TRBJ1-5	NA	CASSLSRANQPQHF	TGTGCCAGCAGTTTAAGCAGGGCAAATCAGCCCCAGCATTTT
TRBV2	NA	TRBJ1-3	NA	CASSDAGSGNTIYF	TGTGCCAGCAGTGATGCGGGGTCTGGAAACACCATATATTTT
TRBV11-2	TRBD2	TRBJ2-1	NA	CASSLGRGGFYEQFF	TGTGCCAGCAGCTTGGGGCGGGGGGGCTTCTATGAGCAGTTCTTC
TRBV5-1	NA	TRBJ1-3	NA	CASSLAARASGNTIYF	TGCGCCAGCAGCTTGGCAGCCAGGGCCTCTGGAAACACCATATATTTT
TRBV7-2	TRBD1	TRBJ1-1	few	CASSLVGTGVMNTEAFF	TGTGCCAGCAGCTTAGTGGGGACAGGAGTTATGAACACTGAAGCTTTCTTT
TRBV2	NA	TRBJ2-7	NA	CASSARGAGSEQYF	TGTGCCAGCAGTGCACGAGGTGCGGGTTCGGAGCAGTACTTC
TRBV6-6	TRBD2	TRBJ2-2	NA	CASSSIAGDTGELFF	TGTGCCAGCAGTTCCATAGCGGGGGACACCGGGGAGCTGTTTTTT
TRBV7-2	TRBD2	TRBJ2-1	NA	CASSLATSGSNEQFF	TGTGCCAGCAGCTTAGCGACTAGCGGGAGCAATGAGCAGTTCTTC
TRBV5-1	TRBD2	TRBJ2-5	NA	CASGPRLAGSETQYF	TGCGCCAGCGGACCCCGACTAGCGGGGTCTGAGACCCAGTACTTC
TRBV5-1	TRBD2	TRBJ2-1	NA	CASSRTSGRVAYNEQFF	TGCGCCAGCAGCAGGACTAGCGGGAGGGTCGCCTACAATGAGCAGTTCTTC
TRBV15	NA	TRBJ2-5	NA	CATSRDRGETQYF	TGTGCCACCAGTAGGGATAGGGGGGAGACCCAGTACTTC
TRBV5-8	NA	TRBJ2-2	NA	CASSLEGTVRDTGELFF	TGTGCCAGCAGCTTGGAAGGGACTGTTAGGGACACCGGGGAGCTGTTTTTT
TRBV28	TRBD1	TRBJ2-7	once	CASRPAGTGAYEQYF	TGTGCCAGCAGACCCGCCGGGACAGGGGCTTACGAGCAGTACTTC
TRBV6-5	TRBD1	TRBJ1-6	NA	CASRDRGFNSPLHF	TGTGCCAGCAGGGACAGGGGTTTCAATTCACCCCTCCACTTT
TRBV7-8	TRBD1	TRBJ2-7	NA	CASSPDRAAYEQYF	TGTGCCAGCAGCCCGGACAGGGCCGCCTACGAGCAGTACTTC
TRBV3-1/TRBV3-2	NA	TRBJ2-5	once	CASSQGSGLGRRTQYF	TGTGCCAGCAGCCAAGGGTCGGGGTTGGGCCGAAGGACCCAGTACTTC
TRBV12-5	TRBD1	TRBJ2-1	NA	CASGVQGADEQFF	TGTGCTAGTGGTGTACAGGGGGCCGATGAGCAGTTCTTC
TRBV28	TRBD1	TRBJ1-2	NA	CASSLSGQGVSYNHGYTF	TGTGCCAGCAGTTTATCGGGACAGGGAGTTAGTTACAATCATGGCTACACCTTC
TRBV3-1/TRBV3-2	TRBD2	TRBJ2-2	NA	CASSQVSAGGKLGELFF	TGTGCCAGCAGCCAAGTGTCAGCGGGGGGCAAATTGGGGGAGCTGTTTTTT
TRBV2	NA	TRBJ1-5	NA	CASTRQINQPQHF	TGTGCCAGCACCCGACAGATCAATCAGCCCCAGCATTTT
TRBV5-1	TRBD1	TRBJ2-7	NA	CASSPGTGSYEQYF	TGCGCCAGCAGCCCAGGGACAGGAAGCTACGAGCAGTACTTC
TRBV28	NA	TRBJ2-4	NA	CATAEDLYFVAKSIQYF	TGTGCCACCGCGGAGGACTTATACTTCGTAGCCAAAAGCATTCAGTACTTC
TRBV11-2	TRBD2	TRBJ2-1	NA	CASSLALAPTYEQFF	TGTGCCAGCAGCTTGGCACTAGCGCCCACCTATGAGCAGTTCTTC
TRBV7-8	TRBD1	TRBJ1-5	NA	CASSQQGVGSGQPQHF	TGTGCCAGCAGCCAGCAGGGGGTGGGGTCGGGGCAGCCCCAGCATTTT
TRBV2	NA	TRBJ2-7	NA	CASRLEGLVYEQYF	TGTGCCAGCAGACTGGAAGGTCTAGTCTACGAGCAGTACTTC
TRBV5-1	TRBD1	TRBJ2-3	NA	CASSLEVTGSSTDTQYF	TGCGCCAGCAGCTTGGAGGTGACAGGGTCTAGCACAGATACGCAGTATTTT
TRBV19	NA	TRBJ1-1	NA	CASSMRQRLNTEAFF	TGTGCCAGTAGTATGCGACAGCGCTTGAACACTGAAGCTTTCTTT
TRBV27	NA	TRBJ1-2	NA	CASSSLESRGGYTF	TGTGCCAGCAGTTCCCTTGAATCGCGAGGCGGCTACACCTTC
TRBV11-2	NA	TRBJ2-1	NA	CASSLVGGRRYEQFF	TGTGCCAGCAGCTTAGTGGGGGGGCGACGGTATGAGCAGTTCTTC
TRBV12-3/TRBV12-4	NA	TRBJ1-1	NA	CASSFWENEAFF	TGTGCCAGCAGTTTTTGGGAGAATGAAGCTTTCTTT
TRBV3-1/TRBV3-2	NA	TRBJ1-6	NA	CASSQGPGVTGSPLHF	TGTGCCAGCAGCCAAGGCCCAGGGGTTACGGGTTCACCCCTCCACTTT
TRBV10-3	NA	TRBJ1-1	NA	CAISLTGYTEAFF	TGTGCCATCAGTTTAACAGGATACACTGAAGCTTTCTTT
TRBV5-1	NA	TRBJ2-1	NA	CASSLVRDVGNEQFF	TGCGCCAGCAGCTTGGTGCGGGATGTGGGTAATGAGCAGTTCTTC
TRBV25-1	NA	TRBJ1-6	NA	CASIGPRDTGTNSPLHF	TGTGCCAGCATAGGCCCTAGGGATACAGGGACAAATTCACCCCTCCACTTT
TRBV3-1/TRBV3-2	NA	TRBJ2-2	NA	CASAARGARAGELFF	TGTGCCAGTGCCGCCCGGGGGGCTAGGGCCGGGGAGCTGTTTTTT
TRBV25-1	NA	TRBJ1-2	once	CASSEYRGGDYGYTF	TGTGCCAGCAGTGAATATAGAGGGGGGGACTATGGCTACACCTTC
TRBV19	NA	TRBJ1-2	NA	CASRLEGRTNYGYTF	TGTGCCAGTAGACTGGAGGGACGTACAAACTATGGCTACACCTTC
TRBV14	NA	TRBJ2-1	NA	CASSQEGGTINEQFF	TGTGCCAGCAGCCAAGAAGGGGGTACCATCAATGAGCAGTTCTTC
TRBV27	TRBD1	TRBJ1-6	few	CASSIYSGGASNSPLHF	TGTGCCAGCAGTATTTACTCAGGGGGAGCGAGTAATTCACCCCTCCACTTT
TRBV12-3/TRBV12-4	NA	TRBJ1-4	NA	CASSDSNTEKLFF	TGTGCCAGCAGTGACAGTAACACAGAAAAACTGTTTTTT
TRBV5-1	NA	TRBJ2-3	NA	CASSLALLTDTQYF	TGCGCCAGCAGCTTGGCTCTCCTCACAGATACGCAGTATTTT
TRBV2	NA	TRBJ1-1	NA	CASQRDSPNTEAFF	TGTGCCAGCCAAAGGGACTCTCCGAACACTGAAGCTTTCTTT
TRBV7-9	TRBD1	TRBJ1-2	NA	CASSLTGINYGYTF	TGTGCCAGCAGCTTGACAGGGATTAACTATGGCTACACCTTC